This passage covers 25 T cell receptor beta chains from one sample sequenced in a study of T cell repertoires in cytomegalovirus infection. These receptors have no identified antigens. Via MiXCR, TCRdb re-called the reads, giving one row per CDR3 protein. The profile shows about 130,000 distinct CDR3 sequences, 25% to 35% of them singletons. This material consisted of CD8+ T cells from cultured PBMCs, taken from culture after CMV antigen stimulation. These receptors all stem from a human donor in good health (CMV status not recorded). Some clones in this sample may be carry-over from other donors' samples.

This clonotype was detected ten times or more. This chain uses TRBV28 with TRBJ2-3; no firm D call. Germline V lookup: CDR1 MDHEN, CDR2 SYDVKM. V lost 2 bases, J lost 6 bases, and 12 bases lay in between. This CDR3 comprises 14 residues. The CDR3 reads CASSLDASTDTQYF. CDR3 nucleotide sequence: TGTGCCAGCAGTTTAGATGCTTCCACGGATACGCAGTATTTT.

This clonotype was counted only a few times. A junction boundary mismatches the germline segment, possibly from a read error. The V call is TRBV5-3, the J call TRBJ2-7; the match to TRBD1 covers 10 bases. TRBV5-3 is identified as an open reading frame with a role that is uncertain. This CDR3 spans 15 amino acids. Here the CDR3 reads CASSSKDRGDYEQYF. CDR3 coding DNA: TGTGCCAGCAGCTCCAAGGACAGGGGGGACTACGAGCAGTACTTC.

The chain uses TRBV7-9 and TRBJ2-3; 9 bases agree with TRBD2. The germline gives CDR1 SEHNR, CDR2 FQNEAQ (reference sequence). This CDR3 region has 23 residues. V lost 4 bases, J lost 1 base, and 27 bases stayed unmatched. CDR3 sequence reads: CASSYQQGAGGPEVPMGTDTQYF. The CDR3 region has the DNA TGTGCCAGCAGCTACCAACAAGGAGCGGGGGGTCCCGAGGTTCCCATGGGCACAGATACGCAGTATTTT.

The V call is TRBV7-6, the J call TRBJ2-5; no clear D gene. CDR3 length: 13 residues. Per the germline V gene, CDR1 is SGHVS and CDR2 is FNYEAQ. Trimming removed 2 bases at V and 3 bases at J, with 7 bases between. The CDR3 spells CASSLIPEETQYF. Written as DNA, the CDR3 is TGTGCCAGCAGCTTAATCCCAGAAGAGACCCAGTACTTC.

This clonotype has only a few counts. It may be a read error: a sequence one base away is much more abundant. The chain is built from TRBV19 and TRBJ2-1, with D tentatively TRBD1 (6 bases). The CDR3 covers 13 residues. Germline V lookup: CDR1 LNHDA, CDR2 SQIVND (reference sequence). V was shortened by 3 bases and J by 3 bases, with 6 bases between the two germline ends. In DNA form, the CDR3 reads TGTGCCAGTAGTATGGACAGCTACAATGAGCAGTTCTTC. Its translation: CASSMDSYNEQFF. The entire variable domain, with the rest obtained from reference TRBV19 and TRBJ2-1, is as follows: DGGITQSPKYLFRKEGQNVTLSCEQNLNHDAMYWYRQDPGQGLRLIYYSQIVNDFQKGDIAEGYSVSREKKESFPLTVTSAQKNPTAFYLCASSMDSYNEQFFGPGTRLTVL.

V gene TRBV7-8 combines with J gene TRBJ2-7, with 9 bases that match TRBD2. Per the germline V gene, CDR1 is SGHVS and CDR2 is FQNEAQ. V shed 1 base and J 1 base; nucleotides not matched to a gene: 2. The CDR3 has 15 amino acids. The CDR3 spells CASSLELAGSYEQYF. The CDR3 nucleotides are TGTGCCAGCAGCTTAGAGCTAGCGGGGTCCTACGAGCAGTACTTC.

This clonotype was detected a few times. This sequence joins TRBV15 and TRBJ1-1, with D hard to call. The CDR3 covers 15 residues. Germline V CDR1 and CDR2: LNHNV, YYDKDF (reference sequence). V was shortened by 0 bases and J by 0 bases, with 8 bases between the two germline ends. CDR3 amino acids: CATSRDKAMNTEAFF. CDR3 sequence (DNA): TGTGCCACCAGCAGAGATAAGGCTATGAACACTGAAGCTTTCTTT.

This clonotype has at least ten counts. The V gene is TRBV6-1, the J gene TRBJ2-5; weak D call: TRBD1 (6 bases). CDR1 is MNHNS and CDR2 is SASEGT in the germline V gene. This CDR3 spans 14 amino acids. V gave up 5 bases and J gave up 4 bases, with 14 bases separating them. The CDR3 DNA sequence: TGTGCCAGCAGTCAAGACAGGAGGAGAGAGACCCAGTACTTC. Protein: CASSQDRRRETQYF.

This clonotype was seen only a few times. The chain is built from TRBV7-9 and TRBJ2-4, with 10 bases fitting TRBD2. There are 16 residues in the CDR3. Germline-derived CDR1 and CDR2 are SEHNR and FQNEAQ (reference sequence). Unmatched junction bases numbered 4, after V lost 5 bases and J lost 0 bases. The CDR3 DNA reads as TGTGCCAGCAGCCAGAGCGGGGGGGCAGCCAAAAACATTCAGTACTTC. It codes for CASSQSGGAAKNIQYF.

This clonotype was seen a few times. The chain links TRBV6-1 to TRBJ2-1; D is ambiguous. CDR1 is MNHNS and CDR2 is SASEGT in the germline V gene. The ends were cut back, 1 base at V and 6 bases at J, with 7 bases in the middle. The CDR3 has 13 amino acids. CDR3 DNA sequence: TGTGCCAGCAGTGAAGGTCCCTTCAATGAGCAGTTCTTC. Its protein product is CASSEGPFNEQFF.

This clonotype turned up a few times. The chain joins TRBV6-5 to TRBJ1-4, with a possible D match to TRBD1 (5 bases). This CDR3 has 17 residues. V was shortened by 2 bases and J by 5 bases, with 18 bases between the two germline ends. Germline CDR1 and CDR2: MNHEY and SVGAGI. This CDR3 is CASSYTLGRAENEKLFF. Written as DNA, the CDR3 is TGTGCCAGCAGTTACACCCTCGGCAGGGCCGAAAATGAAAAACTGTTTTTT.

CDR3 DNA: TGTGCCAGCAGTCAATCCGGACTTGGTGAGCGGGTAGCAGCTTTCTTT. Translated, it gives CASSQSGLGERVAAFF. The genes are TRBV7-2 and TRBJ1-1; no reliable D call. The CDR3 totals 16 residues. Looked up from germline, CDR1 is SGHTA and CDR2 is FQGNSA. The ends were cut back, 6 bases at V and 10 bases at J, with 27 bases in the middle.

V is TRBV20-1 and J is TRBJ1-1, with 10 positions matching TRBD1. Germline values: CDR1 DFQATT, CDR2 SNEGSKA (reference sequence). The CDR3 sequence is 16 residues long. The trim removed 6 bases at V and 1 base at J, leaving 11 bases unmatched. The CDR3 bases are TGCAGTGCCCGGCTTTTGGGACAGGGGCCGAACACTGAAGCTTTCTTT. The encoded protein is CSARLLGQGPNTEAFF.

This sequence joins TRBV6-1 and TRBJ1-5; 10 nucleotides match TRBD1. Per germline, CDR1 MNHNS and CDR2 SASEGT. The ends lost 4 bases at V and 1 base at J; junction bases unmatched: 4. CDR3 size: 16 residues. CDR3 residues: CASSGGTGVSNQPQHF. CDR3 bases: TGTGCCAGCAGTGGTGGGACAGGGGTAAGCAATCAGCCCCAGCATTTT.

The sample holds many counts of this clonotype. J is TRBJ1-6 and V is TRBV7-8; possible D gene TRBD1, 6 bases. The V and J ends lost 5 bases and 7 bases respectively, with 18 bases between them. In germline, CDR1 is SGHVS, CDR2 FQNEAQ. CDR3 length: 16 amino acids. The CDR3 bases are TGTGCCAGCAGCCCAAGAGACAGGACGTGGAATTCACCCCTCCACTTT. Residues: CASSPRDRTWNSPLHF.

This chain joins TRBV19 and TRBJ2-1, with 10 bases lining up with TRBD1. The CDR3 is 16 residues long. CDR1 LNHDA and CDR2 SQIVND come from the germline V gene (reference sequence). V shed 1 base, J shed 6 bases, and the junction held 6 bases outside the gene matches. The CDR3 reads CASSIGAWDRGNEQFF. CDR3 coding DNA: TGTGCCAGTAGTATAGGTGCATGGGACAGGGGCAATGAGCAGTTCTTC.

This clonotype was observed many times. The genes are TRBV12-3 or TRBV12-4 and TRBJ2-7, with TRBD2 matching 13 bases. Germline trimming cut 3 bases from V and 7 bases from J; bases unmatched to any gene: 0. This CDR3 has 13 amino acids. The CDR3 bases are TGTGCCAGCAGTTTGGGACTAGCGGGGGAGCAGTACTTC. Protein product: CASSLGLAGEQYF.

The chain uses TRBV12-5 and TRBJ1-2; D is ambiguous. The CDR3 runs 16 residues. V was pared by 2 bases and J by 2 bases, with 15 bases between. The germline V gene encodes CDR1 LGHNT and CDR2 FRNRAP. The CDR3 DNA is TGTGCTAGTGGTTTGCAGTCACCCTGGCGCAACTATGGCTACACCTTC. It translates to CASGLQSPWRNYGYTF.

The CDR3 is CASSHGANEQFF. CDR3 in DNA: TGTGCCAGCAGTCATGGGGCGAATGAGCAGTTCTTC. The V and J genes are TRBV6-1 and TRBJ2-1, with TRBD1 as a possible D gene (5 bases). From germline, CDR1 is MNHNS and CDR2 SASEGT. The CDR3 loop spans 12 amino acids. The V end lost 5 bases, the J end lost 7 bases, and 9 bases lay between the germline ends.

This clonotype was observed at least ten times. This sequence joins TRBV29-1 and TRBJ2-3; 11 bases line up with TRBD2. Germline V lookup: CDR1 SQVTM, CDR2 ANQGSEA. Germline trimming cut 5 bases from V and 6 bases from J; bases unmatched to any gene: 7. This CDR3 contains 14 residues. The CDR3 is CSVRGTSGADTQYF. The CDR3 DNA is TGCAGCGTTAGGGGGACTAGCGGAGCCGATACGCAGTATTTT.

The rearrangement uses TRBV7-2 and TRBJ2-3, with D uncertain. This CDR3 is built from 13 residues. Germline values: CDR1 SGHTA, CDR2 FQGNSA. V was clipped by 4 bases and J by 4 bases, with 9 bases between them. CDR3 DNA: TGTGCCAGCAGCTCTATTCGCGCAGATACGCAGTATTTT. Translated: CASSSIRADTQYF.

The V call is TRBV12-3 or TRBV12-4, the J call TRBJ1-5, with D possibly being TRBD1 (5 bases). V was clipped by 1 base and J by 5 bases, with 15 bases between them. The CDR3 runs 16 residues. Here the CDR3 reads CASSLVGDAPDQPQHF. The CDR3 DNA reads TGTGCCAGCAGTTTAGTAGGGGACGCGCCGGATCAGCCCCAGCATTTT.

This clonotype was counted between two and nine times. The CDR3 is CASSYSAGELFF. The CDR3 DNA reads as TGTGCCAGCAGTTACTCGGCCGGGGAGCTGTTTTTT. This chain joins TRBV6-2 or TRBV6-3 and TRBJ2-2; D unresolved. Trimming stripped 0 bases from V and 6 bases from J, with 2 bases between. Germline values: CDR1 MNHEY, CDR2 SVGEGT. This CDR3 contains 12 residues.

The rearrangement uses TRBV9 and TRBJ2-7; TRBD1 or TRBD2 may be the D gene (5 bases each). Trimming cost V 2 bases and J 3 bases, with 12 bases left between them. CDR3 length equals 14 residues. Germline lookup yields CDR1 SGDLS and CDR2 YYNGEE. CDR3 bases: TGTGCCAGCAGCGTTGGGGCAGGGAGCTACGAGCAGTACTTC. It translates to CASSVGAGSYEQYF. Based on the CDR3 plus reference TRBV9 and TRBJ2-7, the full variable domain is DSGVTQTPKHLITATGQRVTLRCSPRSGDLSVYWYQQSLDQGLQFLIQYYNGEERAKGNILERFSAQQFPDLHSELNLSSLELGDSALYFCASSVGAGSYEQYFGPGTRLTVT.

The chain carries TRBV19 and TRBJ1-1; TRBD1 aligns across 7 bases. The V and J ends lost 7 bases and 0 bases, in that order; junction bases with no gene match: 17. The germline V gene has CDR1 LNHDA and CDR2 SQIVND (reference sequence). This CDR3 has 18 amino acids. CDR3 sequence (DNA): TGTGCCAGTACAGGGGGACCTGCTGGGGTCCTCATGAACACTGAAGCTTTCTTT. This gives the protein CASTGGPAGVLMNTEAFF.